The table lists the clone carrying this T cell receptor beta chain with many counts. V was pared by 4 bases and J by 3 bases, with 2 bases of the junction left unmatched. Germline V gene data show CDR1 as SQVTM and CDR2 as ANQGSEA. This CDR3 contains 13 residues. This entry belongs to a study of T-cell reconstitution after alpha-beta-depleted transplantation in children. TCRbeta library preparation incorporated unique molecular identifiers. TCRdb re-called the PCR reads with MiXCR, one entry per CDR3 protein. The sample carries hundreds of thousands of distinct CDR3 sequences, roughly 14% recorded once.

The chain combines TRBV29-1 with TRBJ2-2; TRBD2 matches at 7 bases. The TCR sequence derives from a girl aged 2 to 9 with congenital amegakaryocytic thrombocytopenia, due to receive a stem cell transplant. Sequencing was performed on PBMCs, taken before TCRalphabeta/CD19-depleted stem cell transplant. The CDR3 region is CSVGAGDTGELFF. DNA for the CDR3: TGCAGCGTTGGGGCGGGAGACACCGGGGAGCTGTTTTTT.